Given below is one T cell receptor beta chain in context. This sample was included in a study of identifying expanded T cells in peripheral blood. Generated by immunoSEQ multiplex PCR, the TCRdb table keeps only in-frame clones and is missing some. The top ten clones hold about 6% of a sample with around 100,000 clones, 88% of them seen once. Trimming cost V 0 bases and J 6 bases, with 18 bases left between them. Germline V gene data show CDR1 as SGDLS and CDR2 as YYNGEE. CDR3 length: 16 residues. This sequence joins TRBV9 and TRBJ1-2; the D gene is possibly TRBD1 (5 bases). Sequencing was carried out using blood. This clonotype was sampled from a person aged 18 to 75 in good health. DNA of the CDR3: TGTGCCAGCAGCGTAGGGAGCGTTGGGCTGGGGCATGGCTACACCTTC. Translated, it gives CASSVGSVGLGHGYTF.